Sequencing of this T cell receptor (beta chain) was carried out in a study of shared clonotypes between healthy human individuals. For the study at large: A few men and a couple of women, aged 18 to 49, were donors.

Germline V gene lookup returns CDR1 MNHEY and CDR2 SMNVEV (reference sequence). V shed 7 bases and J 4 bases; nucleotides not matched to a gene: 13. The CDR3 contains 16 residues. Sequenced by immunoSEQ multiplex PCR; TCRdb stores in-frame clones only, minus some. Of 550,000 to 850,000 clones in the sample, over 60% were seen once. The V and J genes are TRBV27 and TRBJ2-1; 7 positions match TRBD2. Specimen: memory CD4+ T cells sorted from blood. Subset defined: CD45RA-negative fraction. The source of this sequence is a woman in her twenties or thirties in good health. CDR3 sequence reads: CASNPASGTKYNEQFF. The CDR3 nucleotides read TGTGCCAGCAACCCGGCCTCCGGGACTAAATACAATGAGCAGTTCTTC.